This T cell receptor beta chain was profiled in a study of T-cell reconstitution after alpha-beta-depleted transplantation in children. The V end was cut by 7 bases, the J end by 0 bases, with 13 bases between. The CDR3 is 13 residues long. Germline lookup yields CDR1 SQVTM and CDR2 ANQGSEA. This clonotype showed up just a few times. TCRbeta library construction was performed incorporating unique molecular identifiers. MiXCR was run by TCRdb on the PCR reads, yielding one entry per CDR3 protein. This table has more than 450,000 distinct CDR3 sequences, 15% to 20% appearing once. The chain carries TRBV29-1 and TRBJ2-7; D may be TRBD1 (5 bases). The source material was PBMCs from the stem cell graft donor, sampled from the stem cell graft. The receptor was isolated from a human donor who donated a stem cell graft to a child with acute lymphoblastic leukemia. The CDR3 sequence: CSAVVDTSYEQYF. CDR3 nucleotides: TGCAGCGCCGTGGTGGACACCTCCTACGAGCAGTACTTC.